Below, 15 T cell receptor beta chains from the same sample are listed, as sequenced in a study of cytomegalovirus exposure and HLA in healthy donors. Primers for the PCR totalled 60 Vbeta and 13 Jbeta. TCRdb's table, derived via immunoSEQ multiplex PCR, lists solely in-frame clones and lacks some. The sample includes a few hundred thousand clones, approximately 84% seen only once; the top ten take 0.58%. Sequencing was done on a sample of PBMCs. These TCRs come from a woman in her thirties or forties in good health and CMV-seronegative.

J is TRBJ2-5 and V is TRBV14; D unresolved. The CDR3 runs to 14 residues. Germline loops: CDR1 SGHDN, CDR2 FVKESK. The V end was cut by 1 base, the J end by 5 bases, with 11 bases between. DNA for the CDR3: TGTGCCAGCAGCCAAGCAGATCCCGGGGAGACCCAGTACTTC. Protein sequence: CASSQADPGETQYF.

V is TRBV27 and J is TRBJ2-2; 9 bases map to TRBD2. The CDR3 runs to 16 residues. Germline CDR1 and CDR2: MNHEY and SMNVEV (reference sequence). With V trimmed by 2 bases and J by 4 bases, 5 bases remained unmatched. As DNA, the CDR3 is TGTGCCAGCAGTTTAAAAGCGGGGGGACGCACCGGGGAGCTGTTTTTT. Protein sequence: CASSLKAGGRTGELFF.

This sequence joins TRBV2 and TRBJ2-3; 8 nucleotides line up with TRBD1. The CDR3 sequence is 16 residues long. CDR1 and CDR2 (germline): SNHLY, FYNNEI. The V gene end was trimmed by 1 base and the J gene end by 2 bases; junction bases not matched to a gene: 5. DNA of the CDR3: TGTGCCAGCAGTGAAGAGGCAGGGGGCATCACAGATACGCAGTATTTT. Protein product: CASSEEAGGITDTQYF.

V gene TRBV4-3 combines with J gene TRBJ1-4, with 11 bases identical to TRBD1. Germline loops: CDR1 LGHNA, CDR2 YSLEER. The V and J ends lost 1 base and 7 bases, in that order; junction bases with no gene match: 8. This CDR3 region has 17 residues. CDR3 region: CASSQGVYGTGGEKLFF. The CDR3 DNA reads TGCGCCAGCAGCCAAGGGGTTTACGGGACAGGGGGTGAAAAACTGTTTTTT.

V usage is TRBV2 and J usage is TRBJ1-5; 7 positions agree with TRBD1. J gave up 6 bases and V 6 bases, and 14 bases lay outside the gene matches. The CDR3 runs 16 residues. Germline V gives CDR1 SNHLY, CDR2 FYNNEI. The CDR3 DNA is TGTGCCAGCAGCCAAAACGGAGGGGGCGCCGGTCAGCCCCAGCATTTT. Its protein is CASSQNGGGAGQPQHF. Full variable domain (rest looked up from reference TRBV2 and TRBJ1-5): EPEVTQTPSHQVTQMGQEVILRCVPISNHLYFYWYRQILGQKVEFLVSFYNNEISEKSEIFDDQFSVERPDGSNFTLKIRSTKLEDSAMYFCASSQNGGGAGQPQHFGDGTRLSIL.

The J gene is TRBJ1-4, the V gene TRBV19; the match to TRBD1 covers 8 bases. Unmatched junction bases numbered 5, after V lost 7 bases and J lost 7 bases. Germline V gives CDR1 LNHDA, CDR2 SQIVND (reference sequence). This CDR3 has 13 amino acids. As DNA, the CDR3 is TGTGCCAGTATTGGACAGGGATTTGAAAAACTGTTTTTT. Encoded protein: CASIGQGFEKLFF.

This chain uses TRBV14 with TRBJ2-4; D possibly corresponds to TRBD2 (5 bases). The germline gives CDR1 SGHDN, CDR2 FVKESK. Trimming pared 5 bases from V and 4 bases from J, leaving 9 bases between. This CDR3 is built from 13 residues. The CDR3 DNA sequence: TGTGCCAGCAGCACGGGGTTAAAAAACATTCAGTACTTC. Translation gives CASSTGLKNIQYF.

V usage is TRBV6-6 and J usage is TRBJ2-2; 11 bases are a match to TRBD1. The length of the CDR3 is 16 residues. Germline values: CDR1 MNHNY, CDR2 SVGAGI (reference sequence). Trimming took 7 bases from V and 3 from J; bases not matched to a gene: 7. The CDR3 nucleotides read TGTGCCAGCACCTCCGGGACAGGGGGTTACACCGGGGAGCTGTTTTTT. Protein sequence: CASTSGTGGYTGELFF.

The chain couples TRBV14 to TRBJ1-1, with 8 bases identical to TRBD1. The CDR3 runs 16 residues. From germline, CDR1 is SGHDN and CDR2 FVKESK. V lost 0 bases to trimming and J lost 10 bases; unmatched junction nucleotides: 13. This CDR3 reads CASSQDSPGGSVVAFF. Written as DNA, the CDR3 is TGTGCCAGCAGCCAAGACAGTCCAGGGGGCTCGGTGGTAGCTTTCTTT.

V is TRBV9 and J is TRBJ2-2, with D perhaps matching TRBD2 (5 bases). CDR1 is SGDLS, CDR2 YYNGEE, per germline. CDR3 length: 17 residues. Trimming shortened V by 0 bases and J by 1 base, and 13 bases separated the two germline ends. CDR3: CASSVGQAVMNTGELFF. The CDR3 nucleotides read TGTGCCAGCAGCGTAGGACAAGCGGTGATGAACACCGGGGAGCTGTTTTTT. Full variable domain (rest looked up from reference TRBV9 and TRBJ2-2): DSGVTQTPKHLITATGQRVTLRCSPRSGDLSVYWYQQSLDQGLQFLIQYYNGEERAKGNILERFSAQQFPDLHSELNLSSLELGDSALYFCASSVGQAVMNTGELFFGEGSRLTVL.

This clone showed up just a few times. The chain combines TRBV15 with TRBJ2-7; no reliable D call. This CDR3 has 16 residues. V lost 0 bases and J lost 2, with 14 bases in between. Germline V lookup: CDR1 LNHNV, CDR2 YYDKDF (reference sequence). CDR3 region: CATSRDQAASAYEQYF. CDR3 nucleotide sequence: TGTGCCACCAGCAGAGATCAGGCAGCCTCTGCCTACGAGCAGTACTTC.

This sequence joins TRBV11-2 and TRBJ1-2, with 10 bases aligning to TRBD1. The germline V gene has CDR1 SGHAT and CDR2 FQNNGV. V gave up 5 bases and J gave up 6 bases; unmatched junction bases: 12. The CDR3 loop spans 16 amino acids. The CDR3 spells CASSLQPGQGIHGYTF. The DNA for the CDR3 is TGTGCCAGCAGCCTCCAACCGGGACAGGGGATTCATGGCTACACCTTC.

The chain is built from TRBV6-5 and TRBJ1-6; D possibly corresponds to TRBD1 (5 bases). V was trimmed by 7 bases and J by 7 bases, leaving 14 bases between them. The CDR3 sequence is 14 residues long. Germline V gene data show CDR1 as MNHEY and CDR2 as SVGAGI. This CDR3 is CASNLGGGNSPLHF. Written as DNA, the CDR3 is TGTGCCAGCAACCTTGGGGGGGGAAATTCACCCCTCCACTTT.

The chain has TRBV9 and TRBJ2-6; 9 bases are a match to TRBD1. Germline V lookup: CDR1 SGDLS, CDR2 YYNGEE. With 4 bases clipped from V and 0 bases from J, the junction kept 5 bases outside the gene matches. The CDR3 is 17 residues long. CDR3 sequence reads: CASSPRQGGSGANVLTF. The CDR3 region has the DNA TGTGCCAGCAGCCCTCGACAGGGGGGCTCTGGGGCCAACGTCCTGACTTTC.

This sequence joins TRBV4-1 and TRBJ2-2; TRBD2 might be the D (6 bases). The CDR3 length is 17 residues. Germline V CDR1 and CDR2: MGHRA, YSYEKL. V shed 2 bases and J shed 0 bases, with 13 bases lying between them. DNA for the CDR3: TGCGCCAGCAGCCAACAGGTAGCGGACACGAACACCGGGGAGCTGTTTTTT. This encodes CASSQQVADTNTGELFF.